A single TCR beta chain is shown here with its context. The source of the sample is a study of blood T cell repertoires in COVID-19. Study-wide context: Collection of acute and convalescent COVID-19 samples took place in the United States, Italy and Spain.

Exposed enrollees encountered a COVID-19 case at some point within 2 weeks before study entry. The table came from immunoSEQ multiplex PCR; TCRdb's copy has only in-frame clones and leaves some out. The repertoire holds roughly 200,000 clones, with 83% as singletons. Sequenced material: PBMCs or T cells enriched from blood (not recorded which). This TCR was sampled from a woman aged 45-59 years who had been exposed to COVID-19.

The CDR3 loop reads CASSEEDPRGGDTQYF. CDR3 DNA: TGTGCCAGCAGTGAAGAGGACCCTCGAGGGGGAGATACGCAGTATTTT. This chain links TRBV2 with TRBJ2-3, with a possible D match to TRBD1 (6 bases). This CDR3 is built from 16 residues. Trimming pared 1 base from V and 5 bases from J, leaving 16 bases between. CDR1 is SNHLY, CDR2 FYNNEI, per germline. Variable domain in full (rest from reference TRBV2 and TRBJ2-3): EPEVTQTPSHQVTQMGQEVILRCVPISNHLYFYWYRQILGQKVEFLVSFYNNEISEKSEIFDDQFSVERPDGSNFTLKIRSTKLEDSAMYFCASSEEDPRGGDTQYFGPGTRLTVL.